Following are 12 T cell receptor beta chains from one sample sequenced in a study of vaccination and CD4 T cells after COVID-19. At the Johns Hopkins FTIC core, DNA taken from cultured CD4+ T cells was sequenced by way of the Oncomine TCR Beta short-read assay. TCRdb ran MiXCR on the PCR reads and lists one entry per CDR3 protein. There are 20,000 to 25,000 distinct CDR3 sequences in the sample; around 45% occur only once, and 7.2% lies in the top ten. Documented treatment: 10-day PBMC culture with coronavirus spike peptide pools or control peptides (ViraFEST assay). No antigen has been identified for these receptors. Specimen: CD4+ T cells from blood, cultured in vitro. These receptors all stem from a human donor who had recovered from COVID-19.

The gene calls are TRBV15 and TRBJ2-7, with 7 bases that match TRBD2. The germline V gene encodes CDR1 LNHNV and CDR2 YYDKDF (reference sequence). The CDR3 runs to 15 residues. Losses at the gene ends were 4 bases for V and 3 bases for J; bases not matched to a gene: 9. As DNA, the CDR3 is TGTGCCACCAGCACGGAGGCGGGGGTAGGCTACGAGCAGTACTTC. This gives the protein CATSTEAGVGYEQYF.

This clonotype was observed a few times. CDR3 bases: TGTGCCAGCAGCTTAGGAGACAGGAGCAACGAGCAGTACTTC. Its protein product is CASSLGDRSNEQYF. The genes are TRBV7-9 and TRBJ2-7, with D tentatively TRBD1 (6 bases). CDR1 SEHNR and CDR2 FQNEAQ come from the germline V gene (reference sequence). The CDR3 has 14 amino acids. The germline V and J ends were trimmed by 1 base and 5 bases, with 12 bases remaining between them.

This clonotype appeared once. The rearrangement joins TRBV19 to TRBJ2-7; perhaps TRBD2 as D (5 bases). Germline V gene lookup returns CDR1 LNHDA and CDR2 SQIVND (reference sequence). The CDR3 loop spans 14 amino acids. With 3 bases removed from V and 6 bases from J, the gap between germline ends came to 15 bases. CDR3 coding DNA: TGTGCCAGTAGTATTAGGGCACATGAGGGCGAGCAGTACTTC. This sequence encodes CASSIRAHEGEQYF.

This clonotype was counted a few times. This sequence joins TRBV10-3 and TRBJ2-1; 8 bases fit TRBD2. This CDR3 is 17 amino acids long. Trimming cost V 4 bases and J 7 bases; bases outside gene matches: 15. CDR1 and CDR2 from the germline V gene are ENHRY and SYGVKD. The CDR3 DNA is TGTGCCATCAGTGTGCGGGGGGTTGGGAATTCTGGGAATGAGCAGTTCTTC. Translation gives CAISVRGVGNSGNEQFF.

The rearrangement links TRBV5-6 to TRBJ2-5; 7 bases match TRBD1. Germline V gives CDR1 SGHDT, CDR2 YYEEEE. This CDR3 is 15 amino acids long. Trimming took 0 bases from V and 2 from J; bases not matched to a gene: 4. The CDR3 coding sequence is TGTGCCAGCAGCTTGGACAGGGGCAGGCAAGAGACCCAGTACTTC. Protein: CASSLDRGRQETQYF.

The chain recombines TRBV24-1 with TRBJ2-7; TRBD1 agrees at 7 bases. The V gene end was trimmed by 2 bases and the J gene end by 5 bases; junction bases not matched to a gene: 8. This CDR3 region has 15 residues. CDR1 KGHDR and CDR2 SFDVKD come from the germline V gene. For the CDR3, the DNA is TGTGCCACCAGTGATTCCACGACAGGGAAAGACGAGCAGTACTTC. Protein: CATSDSTTGKDEQYF.

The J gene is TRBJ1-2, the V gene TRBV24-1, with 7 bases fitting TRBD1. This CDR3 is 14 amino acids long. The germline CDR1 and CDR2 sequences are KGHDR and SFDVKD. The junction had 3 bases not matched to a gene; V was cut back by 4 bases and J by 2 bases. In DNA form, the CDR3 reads TGTGCCACCAGTGACGTGGGACAGAACTATGGCTACACCTTC. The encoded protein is CATSDVGQNYGYTF.

The CDR3 loop is CASSLGGAGYEQYF. As DNA, the CDR3 is TGTGCCAGCAGCTTAGGCGGGGCAGGCTACGAGCAGTACTTC. This chain links TRBV11-2 with TRBJ2-7; maybe TRBD2 (6 bases). Trimming cost V 1 base and J 3 bases, with 10 bases left between them. The CDR3 consists of 14 residues. Germline V gene lookup returns CDR1 SGHAT and CDR2 FQNNGV.

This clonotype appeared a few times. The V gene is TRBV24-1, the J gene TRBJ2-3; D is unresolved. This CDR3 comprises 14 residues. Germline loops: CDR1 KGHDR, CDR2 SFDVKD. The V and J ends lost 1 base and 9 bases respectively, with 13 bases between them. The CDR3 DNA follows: TGTGCCACCAGTGATTTTTATCCCCCAGGAACGCAGTATTTT. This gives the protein CATSDFYPPGTQYF.

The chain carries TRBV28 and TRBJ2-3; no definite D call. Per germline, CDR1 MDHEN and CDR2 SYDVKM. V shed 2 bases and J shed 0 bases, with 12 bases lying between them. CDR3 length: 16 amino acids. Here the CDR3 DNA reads TGTGCCAGCAGTTTAATAGGAACACTTAGCACAGATACGCAGTATTTT. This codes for CASSLIGTLSTDTQYF. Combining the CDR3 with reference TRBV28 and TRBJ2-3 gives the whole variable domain DVKVTQSSRYLVKRTGEKVFLECVQDMDHENMFWYRQDPGLGLRLIYFSYDVKMKEKGDIPEGYSVSREKKERFSLILESASTNQTSMYLCASSLIGTLSTDTQYFGPGTRLTVL.

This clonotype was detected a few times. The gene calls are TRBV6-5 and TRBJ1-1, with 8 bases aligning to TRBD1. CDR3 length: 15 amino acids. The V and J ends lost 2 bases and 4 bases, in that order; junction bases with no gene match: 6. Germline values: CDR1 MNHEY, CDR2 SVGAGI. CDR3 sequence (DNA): TGTGCCAGCAGTTACATCGCAGGGGGCCCCACTGAAGCTTTCTTT. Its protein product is CASSYIAGGPTEAFF.

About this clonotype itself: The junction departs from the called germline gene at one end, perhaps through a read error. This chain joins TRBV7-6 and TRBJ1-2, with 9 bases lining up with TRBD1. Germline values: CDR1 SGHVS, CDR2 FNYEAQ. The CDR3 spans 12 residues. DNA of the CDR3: TGTGCCAGCAGCTTAGGGGGGACAGGGCGAGCCTTC. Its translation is CASSLGGTGRAF.